This T cell receptor (beta chain) was obtained from a study of HIV-infected patients and healthy controls. Findings and limits, study-wide: Significantly higher mean Gini indices appeared in HIV-infected repertoires, possibly reflecting oligoclonality. Study cohorts differed slightly in age and sex, but this did not explain diversity differences.

About 450 ng RNA was reverse transcribed with alpha and beta constant-region primers. Separate chain-specific third strand synthesis with multiplexing indices produced the alpha and beta libraries. The library had 12-nucleotide molecular identifiers formed by two random hexamers joined together. TCRdb fed the 5' RACE reads into MiXCR, producing one record per CDR3 protein. The table records 15,000 to 20,000 distinct CDR3 sequences, about 8.2% of them present only once. As regards this clonotype: The antigen remains unidentified.

The repertoire came from unfractionated whole blood and reflected all unsorted peripheral T cells. There are 14 residues in the CDR3. CDR1 and CDR2 (germline): MDHEN, SYDVKM. Trimming stripped 6 bases from V and 0 bases from J, with 10 bases between. The sequencing input was blood. This TCR was sampled from an adult in good health. The chain recombines TRBV28 with TRBJ2-3; no firm D call. The CDR3 bases are TGTGCCAGCAGCCCCAGTACCAGCACAGATACGCAGTATTTT. This encodes CASSPSTSTDTQYF. Together with reference TRBV28 and TRBJ2-3, the CDR3 gives the full variable domain: DVKVTQSSRYLVKRTGEKVFLECVQDMDHENMFWYRQDPGLGLRLIYFSYDVKMKEKGDIPEGYSVSREKKERFSLILESASTNQTSMYLCASSPSTSTDTQYFGPGTRLTVL.